The T cell receptor beta chain under discussion was sequenced for a study of PD-1 blockade in classical Hodgkin lymphoma. Repertoires were generated with immunoSEQ multiplex PCR, while TCRdb's copy carries only in-frame clones and drops some. The table lists 30,000 or so clones, approximately 70% of them singletons. All trial patients relapsed after autologous stem cell transplantation. Relapsed/refractory classical Hodgkin lymphoma patients had complete, partial or progressive responses. The CDR3 runs 17 residues. Trimming stripped 6 bases from V and 0 bases from J, with 19 bases between. Germline V CDR1 and CDR2: WSHSY, SAAADI.

The chain uses TRBV10-2 and TRBJ2-3; possibly TRBD1 for D (6 bases). This TCR was sampled from a human donor with classical Hodgkin lymphoma. The sequences come from peripheral blood mononuclear cells (PBMCs), collected before the second cycle of nivolumab. CDR3 sequence reads: CASSPNVWGPSTDTQYF. The CDR3, as DNA: TGCGCCAGCAGCCCCAACGTATGGGGGCCCAGCACAGATACGCAGTATTTT.